This is a list of T cell receptor beta chains from one sample in a study of T-cell memory formation after mild COVID-19. TCRdb reprocessed the 5' RACE reads via MiXCR and lists one record per CDR3 protein. The repertoire consists of approximately 580,000 distinct CDR3 sequences, with roughly 22% occurring once and the leading ten covering around 12%. What was sequenced was PBMCs or a T cell subset sorted from them (not recorded which). These receptor sequences come from an adult woman who had mild COVID-19 (a few samples of this study predate the infection). Cell type and time point are not known. The CDR3 runs from the conserved cysteine through the conserved F or W. A D gene is named only where the DNA matches it firmly. Expanded clones are given a class, and other clones once, few, many or no size at all.

size	D	V	J	DNA	CDR3
few	TRBD2	TRBV7-9	TRBJ2-1	TGTGCCAGCAGCTCCAGTCCCGGGACTAGCGGGAGTTGGACCTACAATGAGCAGTTCTTC	CASSSSPGTSGSWTYNEQFF
few	TRBD2	TRBV5-1	TRBJ2-1	TGCGCCAGCAGCTTGTGGACTAGCGGGGGGGCCGATGAGCAGTTCTTC	CASSLWTSGGADEQFF
few	-	TRBV19	TRBJ1-1	TGTGCCAGTAGTTTTGCAGGGACCGTGAATGAAGCTTTCTTT	CASSFAGTVNEAFF
few	TRBD2	TRBV29-1	TRBJ2-5	TGCAGCGTTGCAGCCAGACTAGCGCAAGAGACCCATTACTTC	CSVAARLAQETHYF
-	-	TRBV20-1	TRBJ1-3	TGCAGTGCTCCATCCCGCGGGGGCACCATATATTTT	CSAPSRGGTIYF
few	TRBD2	TRBV29-1	TRBJ2-7	TGCAGCGTTAAGGGGGTACTAGCGGGAAGTCTCTACGAGCAGTACTTC	CSVKGVLAGSLYEQYF
few	-	TRBV7-2	TRBJ2-7	TGTGCCAGCAGCTTAGATGGGAACGTCCACGAGCAGTACTTC	CASSLDGNVHEQYF
many	TRBD2	TRBV7-9	TRBJ2-7	TGTGCCAGCAGCTTAGGACTAGCGGGGAACGACGAGCAGTACTTC	CASSLGLAGNDEQYF
few	TRBD2	TRBV18	TRBJ2-7	TGTGCCAGCTCATCACCCCCGGGGGGGTTCTCCTACGAGCAGTACTTC	CASSSPPGGFSYEQYF
few	-	TRBV5-1	TRBJ1-1	TGCGCCAGCAGCTTTGAGGAGGGTAACACTGAAGCTTTCTTT	CASSFEEGNTEAFF
-	TRBD1	TRBV20-1	TRBJ1-1	TGCAGTGCAGACCTAGCGGGACAGCAGAACACTGAAGCTTTCTTT	CSADLAGQQNTEAFF
-	-	TRBV7-9	TRBJ1-5	TGTGCCAGCAGCGGGTCGAACGGTCAGCCCCAGCATTTT	CASSGSNGQPQHF
-	-	TRBV20-1	TRBJ2-1	TGCAGTGCTAGAGCCGCCCTAGGGGGTACGGACAATGAGCAGTTCTTC	CSARAALGGTDNEQFF
-	-	TRBV6-2/TRBV6-3	TRBJ1-2	TGTGCCAGCAGTTACGAGTGGTCAAGCTACACCTTC	CASSYEWSSYTF
-	-	TRBV30	TRBJ2-4	TGTGCCTTGCTAGCGAGAGCTCCCCGGAGAAACATTCAGTACTTC	CALLARAPRRNIQYF
-	TRBD2	TRBV5-1	TRBJ2-1	TGCGCCAGCAGCTATGGACTAGCGGGAGGGGACTACAATGAGCAGTTCTTC	CASSYGLAGGDYNEQFF